Listed below are T cell receptor beta chains from one sample, sequenced in a study of blood T cell repertoires in COVID-19. Profiled with immunoSEQ multiplex PCR; TCRdb holds only in-frame clones, not every one. The data hold approximately 150,000 clones, with roughly nine tenths observed a single time. Sequenced: peripheral blood. These receptors came from a human donor in a cohort sampled during active COVID-19. CDR3s include the opening cysteine and the closing phenylalanine or tryptophan. D genes are given only for firm matches. The size of a clone is reported for some rows only, either as once, few or many, or as a class for expanded clones.

v_call	j_call	clone_size	d_call	cdr3_aa	cdr3_nt
TRBV19	TRBJ2-1	.	.	CASSRQNPDNEQFF	TGTGCCAGTAGTCGACAGAACCCGGACAATGAGCAGTTCTTC
TRBV4-1	TRBJ1-2	.	.	CASSQAPTVRYGYTF	TGCGCCAGCAGCCAAGCTCCGACAGTCCGGTATGGCTACACCTTC
TRBV6-6	TRBJ2-4	.	TRBD1	CASRTGENIQYF	TGTGCCAGCAGGACAGGGGAAAACATTCAGTACTTC
TRBV5-1	TRBJ2-1	.	TRBD2	CASSPDGRVNEQFF	TGCGCCAGCAGCCCGGACGGGAGGGTAAATGAGCAGTTCTTC
TRBV7-7	TRBJ1-4	.	.	CASSLGVRSLEKLFF	TGTGCTAGCAGCTTAGGGGTCCGGAGTCTTGAAAAACTGTTTTTT
TRBV27	TRBJ1-2	.	.	CASSVDSNYGYTF	TGTGCCAGCAGTGTGGACAGTAACTATGGCTACACCTTC
TRBV11-2	TRBJ1-1	.	.	CASSLWSGDTEAFF	TGTGCCAGCAGCTTATGGTCAGGGGACACTGAAGCTTTCTTT
TRBV7-2	TRBJ2-2	.	TRBD2	CASSLVASGGGGELFF	TGTGCCAGCAGCTTAGTTGCTAGCGGGGGGGGCGGGGAGCTGTTTTTT
TRBV4-1	TRBJ1-6	few	.	CASSQVWASDNSPLHF	TGCGCCAGCAGCCAAGTTTGGGCCTCAGATAATTCACCCCTCCACTTT
TRBV5-1	TRBJ1-2	.	.	CASSFPDGLGGYTF	TGCGCCAGCAGCTTCCCTGATGGATTGGGCGGCTACACCTTC
TRBV4-1	TRBJ1-2	.	.	CASSQDSIQGNYGYTF	TGCGCCAGCAGCCAAGACTCTATACAGGGAAACTATGGCTACACCTTC
TRBV6-1	TRBJ2-5	.	.	CASSEVTSRETQYF	TGTGCCAGCAGTGAAGTGACTTCGAGGGAGACCCAGTACTTC
TRBV28	TRBJ1-3	.	.	CASSLESGNTIYF	TGTGCCAGCAGCCTAGAAAGTGGAAACACCATATATTTT
TRBV7-2	TRBJ2-3	.	.	CASSLGHGSVGTDTQYF	TGTGCCAGCAGCTTGGGACATGGGAGCGTAGGCACAGATACGCAGTATTTT
TRBV9	TRBJ2-3	.	TRBD2	CASSGGWEGLAGTDTQYF	TGTGCCAGCAGCGGAGGATGGGAGGGACTAGCGGGGACAGATACGCAGTATTTT
TRBV6-6	TRBJ2-4	.	TRBD1	CASSYVGTGGTHIQYF	TGTGCCAGCAGTTACGTGGGGACAGGGGGCACCCACATTCAGTACTTC
TRBV29-1	TRBJ2-1	.	.	CSVEQGSNEQFF	TGCAGCGTTGAACAGGGGAGCAATGAGCAGTTCTTC
TRBV18	TRBJ1-1	once	TRBD1	CASSLSWGQGTEAFF	TGTGCCAGCTCACTATCATGGGGACAGGGAACTGAAGCTTTCTTT
TRBV2	TRBJ1-1	.	.	CASSDPEPEGTEAFF	TGTGCCAGCAGTGACCCAGAACCTGAGGGAACTGAAGCTTTCTTT
TRBV6-5	TRBJ1-1	many	TRBD1	CASNEEGAKTEAFF	TGTGCCAGCAACGAAGAGGGGGCGAAAACTGAAGCTTTCTTT
TRBV6-6	TRBJ2-2	.	.	CASSSDSTGELFF	TGTGCCAGCAGTTCGGACAGCACCGGGGAGCTGTTTTTT
TRBV18	TRBJ1-2	.	.	CASSPVVRVSYTF	TGTGCCAGCTCACCAGTTGTCAGGGTGAGCTACACCTTC
TRBV7-9	TRBJ2-7	.	.	CASSTGIPPSEQYF	TGTGCCAGCAGCACCGGGATCCCCCCGAGCGAGCAGTACTTC
TRBV6-6	TRBJ2-1	.	TRBD1	CASSYMGQVRDEQFF	TGTGCCAGCAGTTATATGGGACAGGTCAGGGATGAGCAGTTCTTC
TRBV2	TRBJ1-1	once	.	CASTLEGIGNTEAFF	TGTGCCAGCACCCTGGAGGGGATCGGGAACACTGAAGCTTTCTTT
TRBV9	TRBJ1-1	.	.	CASSPGWAYDEAFF	TGTGCCAGCAGCCCAGGGTGGGCCTATGATGAAGCTTTCTTT
TRBV5-1	TRBJ2-1	.	TRBD1	CASSQQPRQGYNEQFF	TGCGCCAGCAGCCAGCAACCGAGACAGGGTTACAATGAGCAGTTCTTC
TRBV6-1	TRBJ2-1	.	.	CASSAWGLAGSGLYNEQFF	TGTGCCAGCAGTGCCTGGGGACTGGCCGGGAGTGGATTATACAATGAGCAGTTCTTC
TRBV29-1	TRBJ1-1	.	.	CSVVLGGVNTEAFF	TGCAGCGTTGTCTTAGGGGGGGTGAACACTGAAGCTTTCTTT
TRBV30	TRBJ2-2	once	TRBD1	CAWSFHPRTGANTGELFF	TGTGCCTGGAGTTTCCACCCCAGGACAGGGGCGAACACCGGGGAGCTGTTTTTT